This T cell receptor (beta chain) derives from a study of cytomegalovirus exposure and HLA in healthy donors. Study-level results: Certain indistinguishable V segments, among them TRBV6-2 and TRBV6-3, were excluded. Some TCR beta chains (164 of them) were listed as cytomegalovirus-associated. Reported performance of the classifier showed diagnosis of cytomegalovirus status with high specificity and sensitivity. About 87% or about 30% of the time was how often most TCR beta V segments were productive, according to an earlier analysis.

Notes on this clone: Its antigen is as yet unknown.

From germline, CDR1 is MGHRA and CDR2 YSYEKL. The CDR3 has 16 amino acids. The PCR used 60 Vbeta and 13 Jbeta primers. Assay used: immunoSEQ multiplex PCR; TCRdb lists only in-frame clones, some missing. There are some 140,000 clones in the sample; around 83% occur only once, and about 7.5% lies in the top ten. The source is a woman between 50 and 59 years old in good health and CMV-seropositive. Material: PBMCs. The rearrangement joins TRBV4-1 to TRBJ2-5; 12 bases line up with TRBD1. The closer fit of TRBJ2-7 to the DNA end suggests the J call may be wrong. CDR3 sequence reads: CASSRPGTGGRYEQYF. In nucleotides, the CDR3 is TGCGCCAGCAGCCGCCCCGGGACAGGGGGCCGCTACGAGCAGTACTTC.